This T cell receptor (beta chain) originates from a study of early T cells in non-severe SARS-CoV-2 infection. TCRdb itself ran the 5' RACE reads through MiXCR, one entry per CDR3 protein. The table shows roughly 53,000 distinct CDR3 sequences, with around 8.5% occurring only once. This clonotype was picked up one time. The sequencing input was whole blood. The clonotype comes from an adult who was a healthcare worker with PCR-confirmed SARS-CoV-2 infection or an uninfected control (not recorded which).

CDR3 region: CSASWDSSYEQYF. CDR3 coding DNA: TGCAGTGCTAGTTGGGACAGCTCCTACGAGCAGTACTTC. The chain joins TRBV20-1 to TRBJ2-7, with 7 positions matching TRBD1. With 3 bases clipped from V and 0 bases from J, the junction kept 2 bases outside the gene matches. The germline CDR1 and CDR2 sequences are DFQATT and SNEGSKA (reference sequence). CDR3 length: 13 amino acids.